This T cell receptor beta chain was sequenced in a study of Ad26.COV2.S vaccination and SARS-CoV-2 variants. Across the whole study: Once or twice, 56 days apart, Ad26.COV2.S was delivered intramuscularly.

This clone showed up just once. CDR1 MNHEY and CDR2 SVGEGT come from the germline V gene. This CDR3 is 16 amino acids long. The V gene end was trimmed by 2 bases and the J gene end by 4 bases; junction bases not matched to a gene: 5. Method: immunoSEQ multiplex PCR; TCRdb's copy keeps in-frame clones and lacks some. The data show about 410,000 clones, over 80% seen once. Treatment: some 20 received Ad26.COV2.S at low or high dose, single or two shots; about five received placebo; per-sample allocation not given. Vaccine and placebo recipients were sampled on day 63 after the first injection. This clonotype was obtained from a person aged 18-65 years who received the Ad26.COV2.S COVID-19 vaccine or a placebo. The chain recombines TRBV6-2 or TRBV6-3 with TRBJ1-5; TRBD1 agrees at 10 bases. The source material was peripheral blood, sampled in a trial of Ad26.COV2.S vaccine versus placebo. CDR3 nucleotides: TGTGCCAGCAGTTACCATCGGGACAGGGGAAATCAGCCCCAGCATTTT. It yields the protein CASSYHRDRGNQPQHF.